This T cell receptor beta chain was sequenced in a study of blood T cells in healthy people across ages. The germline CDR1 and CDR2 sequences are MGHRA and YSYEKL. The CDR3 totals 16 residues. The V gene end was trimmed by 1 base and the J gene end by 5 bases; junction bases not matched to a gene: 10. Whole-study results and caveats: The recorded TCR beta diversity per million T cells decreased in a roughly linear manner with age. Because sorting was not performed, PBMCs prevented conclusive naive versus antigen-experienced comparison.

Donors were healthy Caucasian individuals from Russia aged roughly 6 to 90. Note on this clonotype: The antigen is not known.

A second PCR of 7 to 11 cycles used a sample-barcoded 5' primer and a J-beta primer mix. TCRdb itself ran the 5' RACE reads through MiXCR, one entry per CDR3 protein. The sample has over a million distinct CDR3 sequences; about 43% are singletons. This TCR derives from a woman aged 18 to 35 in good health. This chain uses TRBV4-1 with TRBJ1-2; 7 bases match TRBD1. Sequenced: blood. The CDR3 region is CASSQAAQGGGYGYTF. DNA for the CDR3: TGCGCCAGCAGCCAAGCGGCGCAGGGGGGCGGATATGGCTACACCTTC.